Presented here are 7 T cell receptor beta chains from one specimen sequenced in a study of blood T cell repertoires in COVID-19. Generated by immunoSEQ multiplex PCR, the TCRdb table keeps only in-frame clones and is missing some. This table holds 150,000 to 200,000 clones, under 85% found once. The sample consisted of peripheral blood. These receptors originate from a human donor in a cohort sampled during active COVID-19.

The V gene is TRBV9, the J gene TRBJ1-4; TRBD1 agrees at 7 bases. CDR1 and CDR2 (germline): SGDLS, YYNGEE. V was pared by 4 bases and J by 4 bases, with 4 bases of the junction left unmatched. CDR3 length: 14 amino acids. The CDR3 protein is CASSRQGFNEKLFF. Here the CDR3 DNA reads TGTGCCAGCAGCCGACAGGGTTTTAATGAAAAACTGTTTTTT.

The rearrangement joins TRBV9 to TRBJ1-2; 8 nucleotides agree with TRBD1. Losses at the gene ends were 4 bases for V and 5 bases for J; bases not matched to a gene: 10. This CDR3 comprises 15 residues. The germline gives CDR1 SGDLS, CDR2 YYNGEE. The DNA of the CDR3 is TGTGCCAGCAGCATGACCGGACAGGGAGGGTATGGCTACACCTTC. Residues: CASSMTGQGGYGYTF.

V gene TRBV10-1 combines with J gene TRBJ2-7; 9 bases align to TRBD1. The V gene's germline CDR1 is WNHNN and CDR2 SYGVQD (reference sequence). The CDR3 spans 17 residues. V lost 0 bases and J lost 2; bases outside the gene matches: 8. The CDR3 loop reads CASSESKGTGYPYEQYF. The CDR3 DNA reads as TGCGCCAGCAGTGAGTCGAAGGGGACAGGGTACCCCTACGAGCAGTACTTC.

This clone was detected only once. The CDR3 DNA follows: TGTGCCAGCTCAGCAAGGACAGGAGATACGCAGTATTTT. This gives the protein CASSARTGDTQYF. The chain carries TRBV18 and TRBJ2-3; 7 bases are shared with TRBD1. From germline, CDR1 is KGHSH and CDR2 LQKENI. Trimming took 5 bases from V and 5 from J; bases not matched to a gene: 4. The CDR3 is 13 residues long. Full variable domain (remainder filled in from reference TRBV18 and TRBJ2-3): NAGVMQNPRHLVRRRGQEARLRCSPMKGHSHVYWYRQLPEEGLKFMVYLQKENIIDESGMPKERFSAEFPKEGPSILRIQQVVRGDSAAYFCASSARTGDTQYFGPGTRLTVL.

CDR3: CASSSDRGIPNQPQHF. CDR3 nucleotide sequence: TGTGCCAGCAGCTCGGACAGGGGAATACCTAATCAGCCCCAGCATTTT. The V and J genes are TRBV5-6 and TRBJ1-5; TRBD1 aligns across 9 bases. V was pared by 3 bases and J by 4 bases, with 8 bases of the junction left unmatched. The V gene's germline CDR1 is SGHDT and CDR2 YYEEEE. This CDR3 is built from 16 residues.

The CDR3 DNA is TGTGCCAGCAGCACTACAGAGGGCACCTATAATTCACCCCTCCACTTT. Protein: CASSTTEGTYNSPLHF. The chain has TRBV7-9 and TRBJ1-6, with D unclear. CDR1 and CDR2 from the germline V gene are SEHNR and FQNEAQ (reference sequence). V was trimmed by 5 bases and J by 2 bases, leaving 13 bases between them. The length of the CDR3 is 16 residues. The complete variable domain, with remaining parts taken from reference TRBV7-9 and TRBJ1-6, reads DTGVSQNPRHKITKRGQNVTFRCDPISEHNRLYWYRQTLGQGPEFLTYFQNEAQLEKSRLLSDRFSAERPKGSFSTLEIQRTEQGDSAMYLCASSTTEGTYNSPLHFGNGTRLTVT.

The rearrangement uses TRBV10-3 and TRBJ2-7; D possibly corresponds to TRBD1 (6 bases). The V end lost 4 bases, the J end lost 8 bases, and 15 bases lay between the germline ends. The germline gives CDR1 ENHRY, CDR2 SYGVKD. The CDR3 runs to 13 residues. In nucleotides, the CDR3 is TGTGCCATCAGTGCCACAGGGCCTAATCAGCAGTACTTC. Protein product: CAISATGPNQQYF.